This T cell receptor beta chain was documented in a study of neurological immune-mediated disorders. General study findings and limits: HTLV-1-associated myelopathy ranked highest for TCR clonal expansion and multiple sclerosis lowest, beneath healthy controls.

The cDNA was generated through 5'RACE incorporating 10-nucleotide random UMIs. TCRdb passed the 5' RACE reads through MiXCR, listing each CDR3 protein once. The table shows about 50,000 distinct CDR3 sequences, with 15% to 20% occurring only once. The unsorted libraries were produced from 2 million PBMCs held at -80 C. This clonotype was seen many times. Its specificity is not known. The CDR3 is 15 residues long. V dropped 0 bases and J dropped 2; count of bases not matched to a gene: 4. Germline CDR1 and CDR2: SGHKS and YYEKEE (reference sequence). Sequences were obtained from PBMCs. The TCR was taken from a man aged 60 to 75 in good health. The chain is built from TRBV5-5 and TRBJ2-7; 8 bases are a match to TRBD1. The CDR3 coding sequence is TGTGCCAGCAGCTTGGTCGGACAGGGAACCTACGAGCAGTACTTC. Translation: CASSLVGQGTYEQYF.